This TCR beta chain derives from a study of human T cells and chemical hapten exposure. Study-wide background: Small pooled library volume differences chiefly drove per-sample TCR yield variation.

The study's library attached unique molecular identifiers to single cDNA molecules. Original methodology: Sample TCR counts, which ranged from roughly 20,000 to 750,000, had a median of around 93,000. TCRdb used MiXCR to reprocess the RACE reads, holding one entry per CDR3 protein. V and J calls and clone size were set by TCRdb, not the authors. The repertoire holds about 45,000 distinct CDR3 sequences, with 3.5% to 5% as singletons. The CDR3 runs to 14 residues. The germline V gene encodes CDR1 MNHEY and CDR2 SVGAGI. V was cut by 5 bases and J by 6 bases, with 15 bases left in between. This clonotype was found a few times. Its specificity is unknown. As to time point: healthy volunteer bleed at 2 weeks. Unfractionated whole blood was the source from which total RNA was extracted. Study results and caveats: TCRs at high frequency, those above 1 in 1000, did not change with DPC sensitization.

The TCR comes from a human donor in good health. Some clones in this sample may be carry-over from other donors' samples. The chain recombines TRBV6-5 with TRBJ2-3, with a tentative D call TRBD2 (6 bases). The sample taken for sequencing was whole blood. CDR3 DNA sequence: TGTGCCAGCAGTCCGGGAGTGGCGGTGGATACGCAGTATTTT. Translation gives CASSPGVAVDTQYF.